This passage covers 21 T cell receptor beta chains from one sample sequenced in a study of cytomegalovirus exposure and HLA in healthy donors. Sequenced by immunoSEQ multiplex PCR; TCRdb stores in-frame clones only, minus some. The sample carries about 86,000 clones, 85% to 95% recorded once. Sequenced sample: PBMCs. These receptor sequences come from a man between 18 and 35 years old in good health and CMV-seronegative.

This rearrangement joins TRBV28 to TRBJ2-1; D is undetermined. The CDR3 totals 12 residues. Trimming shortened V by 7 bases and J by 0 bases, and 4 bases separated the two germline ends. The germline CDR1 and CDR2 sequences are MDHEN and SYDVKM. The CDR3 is CASISSYNEQFF. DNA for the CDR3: TGTGCCAGCATCAGCTCCTACAATGAGCAGTTCTTC.

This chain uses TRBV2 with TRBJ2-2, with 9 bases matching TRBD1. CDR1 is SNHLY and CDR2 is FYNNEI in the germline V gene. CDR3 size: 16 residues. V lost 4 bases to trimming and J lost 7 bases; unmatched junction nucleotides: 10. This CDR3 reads CASSVGNRGRGGELFF. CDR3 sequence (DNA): TGTGCCAGCAGTGTTGGTAACAGGGGGCGCGGCGGGGAGCTGTTTTTT.

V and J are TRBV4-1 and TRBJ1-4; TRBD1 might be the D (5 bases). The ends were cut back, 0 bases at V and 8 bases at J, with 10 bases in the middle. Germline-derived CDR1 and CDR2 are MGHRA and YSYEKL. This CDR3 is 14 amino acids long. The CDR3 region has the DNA TGCGCCAGCAGCCAAGAGCTCAGGGTCGAAAAACTGTTTTTT. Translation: CASSQELRVEKLFF.

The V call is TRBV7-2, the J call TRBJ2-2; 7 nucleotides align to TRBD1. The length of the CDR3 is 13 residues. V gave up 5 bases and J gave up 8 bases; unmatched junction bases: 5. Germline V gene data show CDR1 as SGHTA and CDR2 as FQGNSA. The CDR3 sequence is CASSQTGRGELFF. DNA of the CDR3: TGTGCCAGCAGCCAGACAGGGCGGGGGGAGCTGTTTTTT.

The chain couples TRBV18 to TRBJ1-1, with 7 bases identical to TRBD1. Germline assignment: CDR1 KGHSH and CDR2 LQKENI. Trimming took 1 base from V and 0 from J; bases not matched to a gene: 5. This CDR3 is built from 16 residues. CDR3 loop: CASSPLGQTMNTEAFF. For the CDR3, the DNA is TGTGCCAGCTCACCACTGGGACAGACCATGAACACTGAAGCTTTCTTT.

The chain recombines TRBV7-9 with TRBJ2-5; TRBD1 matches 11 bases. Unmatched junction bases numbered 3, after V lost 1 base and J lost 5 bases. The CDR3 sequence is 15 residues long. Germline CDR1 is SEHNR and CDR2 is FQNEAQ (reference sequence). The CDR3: CASSLEGQGGETQYF. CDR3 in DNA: TGTGCCAGCAGCTTAGAGGGACAGGGGGGGGAGACCCAGTACTTC.

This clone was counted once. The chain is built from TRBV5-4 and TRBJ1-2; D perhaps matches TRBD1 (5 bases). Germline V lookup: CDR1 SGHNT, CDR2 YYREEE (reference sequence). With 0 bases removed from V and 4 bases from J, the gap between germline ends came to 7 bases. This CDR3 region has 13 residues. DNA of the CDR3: TGTGCCAGCAGCTTGGACAGGCTCTATGGCTACACCTTC. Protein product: CASSLDRLYGYTF.

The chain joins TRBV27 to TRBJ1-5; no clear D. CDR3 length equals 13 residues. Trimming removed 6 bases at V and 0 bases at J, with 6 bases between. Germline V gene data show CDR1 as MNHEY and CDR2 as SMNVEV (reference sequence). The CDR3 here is CASSPISNQPQHF. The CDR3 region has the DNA TGTGCCAGCAGCCCAATTAGCAATCAGCCCCAGCATTTT.

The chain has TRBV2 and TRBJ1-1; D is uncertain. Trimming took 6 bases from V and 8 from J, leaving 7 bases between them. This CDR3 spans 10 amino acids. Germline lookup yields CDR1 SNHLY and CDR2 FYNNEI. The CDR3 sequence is CASSSGEAFF. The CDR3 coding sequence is TGTGCCAGCAGCTCCGGGGAAGCTTTCTTT.

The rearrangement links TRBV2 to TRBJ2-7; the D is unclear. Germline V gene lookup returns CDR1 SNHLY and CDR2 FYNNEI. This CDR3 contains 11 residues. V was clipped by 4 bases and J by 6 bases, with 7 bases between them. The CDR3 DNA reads TGTGCCAGCAGTGGAACGCGCGAGCAGTACTTC. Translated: CASSGTREQYF.

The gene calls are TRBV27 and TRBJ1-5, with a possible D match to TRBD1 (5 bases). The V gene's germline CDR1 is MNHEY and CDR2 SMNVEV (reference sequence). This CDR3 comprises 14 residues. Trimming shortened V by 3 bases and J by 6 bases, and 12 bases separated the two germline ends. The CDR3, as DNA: TGTGCCAGCAGTTTGCCCGGGGGGGGTCAGCCCCAGCATTTT. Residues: CASSLPGGGQPQHF.

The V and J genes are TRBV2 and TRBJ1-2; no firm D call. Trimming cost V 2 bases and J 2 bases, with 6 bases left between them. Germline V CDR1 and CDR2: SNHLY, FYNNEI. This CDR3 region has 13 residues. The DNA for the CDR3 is TGTGCCAGCAGTGAAATCAGAAACTATGGCTACACCTTC. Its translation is CASSEIRNYGYTF.

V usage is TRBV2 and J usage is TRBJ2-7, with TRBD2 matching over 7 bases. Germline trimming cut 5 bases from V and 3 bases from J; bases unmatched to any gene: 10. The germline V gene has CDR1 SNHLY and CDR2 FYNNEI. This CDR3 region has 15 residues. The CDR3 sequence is CASSKERGFLYEQYF. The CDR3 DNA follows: TGTGCCAGCAGTAAGGAGCGGGGATTCCTCTACGAGCAGTACTTC.

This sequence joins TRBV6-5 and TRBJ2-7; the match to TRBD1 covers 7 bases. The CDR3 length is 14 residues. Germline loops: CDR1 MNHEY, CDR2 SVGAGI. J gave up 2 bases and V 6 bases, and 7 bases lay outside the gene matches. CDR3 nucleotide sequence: TGTGCCAGCAGACCTCTGGGACAGCCCTACGAGCAGTACTTC. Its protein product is CASRPLGQPYEQYF.

In DNA form, the CDR3 reads TGTGCCAGCAGCTTGGATCCGGCGGCTGAAGCTTTCTTT. Translated: CASSLDPAAEAFF. The chain joins TRBV5-4 to TRBJ1-1; D remains ambiguous. Germline V gene data show CDR1 as SGHNT and CDR2 as YYREEE (reference sequence). The CDR3 is made up of 13 amino acids. V was pared by 0 bases and J by 6 bases, with 9 bases between.

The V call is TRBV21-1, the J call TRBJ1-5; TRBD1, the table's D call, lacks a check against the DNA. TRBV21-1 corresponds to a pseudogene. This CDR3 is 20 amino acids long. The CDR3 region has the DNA TGTGCCAGCAGCAAAGACAGGCAGTGTGGAACCGTTGCCCCAGGTCAGCCCCAGCATTTT. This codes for CASSKDRQCGTVAPGQPQHF.

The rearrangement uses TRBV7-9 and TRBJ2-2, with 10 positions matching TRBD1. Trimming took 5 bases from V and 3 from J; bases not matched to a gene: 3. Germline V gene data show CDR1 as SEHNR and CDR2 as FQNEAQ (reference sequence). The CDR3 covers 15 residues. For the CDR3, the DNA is TGTGCCAGCAGCCCTGGGACAGGGGACACCGGGGAGCTGTTTTTT. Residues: CASSPGTGDTGELFF.

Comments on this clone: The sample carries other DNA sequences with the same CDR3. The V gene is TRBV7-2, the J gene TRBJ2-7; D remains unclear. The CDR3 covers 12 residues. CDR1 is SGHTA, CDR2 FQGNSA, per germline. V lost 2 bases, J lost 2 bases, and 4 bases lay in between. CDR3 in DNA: TGTGCCAGCAGCTTAAGCGCCTACGAGCAGTACTTC. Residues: CASSLSAYEQYF.

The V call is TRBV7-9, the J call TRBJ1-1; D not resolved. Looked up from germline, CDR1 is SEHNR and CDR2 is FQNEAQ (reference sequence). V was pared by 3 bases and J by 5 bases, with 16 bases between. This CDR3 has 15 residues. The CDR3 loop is CASSLTPQLGTEAFF. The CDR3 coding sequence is TGTGCCAGCAGCTTGACTCCCCAGCTCGGGACTGAAGCTTTCTTT.

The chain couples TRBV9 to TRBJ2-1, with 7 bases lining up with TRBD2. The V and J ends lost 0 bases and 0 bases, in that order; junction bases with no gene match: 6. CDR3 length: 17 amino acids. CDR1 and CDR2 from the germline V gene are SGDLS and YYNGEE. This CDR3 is CASSVGRGGSSYNEQFF. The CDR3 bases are TGTGCCAGCAGCGTAGGCCGAGGCGGGAGCTCCTACAATGAGCAGTTCTTC.

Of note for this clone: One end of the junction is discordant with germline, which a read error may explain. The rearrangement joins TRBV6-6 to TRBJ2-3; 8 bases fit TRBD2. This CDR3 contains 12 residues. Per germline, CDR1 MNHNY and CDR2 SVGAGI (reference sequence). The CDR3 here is CASTPSGTREQF. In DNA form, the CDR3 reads TGTGCCAGCACTCCCTCCGGGACTAGGGAGCAATTT.